This TCR beta chain came from a study of shared clonotypes between healthy human individuals. On the study more broadly: With ages of 18 to 49, the donors were two women and three men.

For each subset, genomic DNA was distributed in equal portions over several immunoSEQ plates. Template for every sorted-subset replicate PCR totaled about 200 ng DNA, roughly 30,000 T cell genomes. Generated by immunoSEQ multiplex PCR, the TCRdb table keeps only in-frame clones and is missing some. The data show some 900,000 clones, over 75% seen once. HIV-negative, healthy adults without recent acute infections or vaccinations were the donors. Germline V lookup: CDR1 SEHNR, CDR2 FQNEAQ (reference sequence). Unmatched junction bases numbered 1, after V lost 0 bases and J lost 4 bases. The CDR3 has 15 residues.

This TCR came from a man aged 18 to 29 in good health. The V gene is TRBV7-9, the J gene TRBJ2-2; 8 nucleotides match TRBD1. Sequencing was performed on memory CD4+ T cells sorted from blood. Subset given: CD45RA-negative fraction. The CDR3 DNA is TGTGCCAGCAGCTTAGCGACAGGGGTCACCGGGGAGCTGTTTTTT. It encodes CASSLATGVTGELFF.